The 31 T cell receptor beta chains presented below share a single source sample, sequenced in a study of blood T cell repertoires in COVID-19. Libraries were prepared by immunoSEQ multiplex PCR; TCRdb keeps only in-frame clonotypes and omits some of them. The sample comprises about 45,000 clones, about 86% of which are singletons, and about a tenth rests with the top ten. The sequencing sample was made of peripheral blood. These receptors came from a human donor in a cohort sampled during active COVID-19.

This chain links TRBV6-6 with TRBJ1-3; D might be TRBD1 (5 bases). Trimming removed 4 bases at V and 2 bases at J, with 9 bases between. The CDR3 covers 14 residues. Germline CDR1 and CDR2: MNHNY and SVGAGI (reference sequence). CDR3 amino acids: CASSSGGAGNTIYF. In DNA, the CDR3 is TGTGCCAGCAGTTCGGGAGGGGCTGGAAACACCATATATTTT.

The chain recombines TRBV6-5 with TRBJ1-5; no reliable D call. Germline CDR1 reads MNHEY; CDR2 reads SVGAGI. The CDR3 loop spans 15 amino acids. V lost 6 bases and J 2 bases, leaving 14 bases between the germline ends. CDR3 sequence: CASRPDMYGNQPQHF. For the CDR3, the DNA is TGTGCCAGCAGACCAGACATGTATGGCAATCAGCCCCAGCATTTT.

In its sample, this clone was seen once. Relative to the germline gene, one junction end is altered; a read error may explain this. The chain links TRBV7-7 to TRBJ2-3; 8 positions match TRBD1. The CDR3 extends over 19 amino acids. In germline, CDR1 is SSHAT, CDR2 FNYEAQ (reference sequence). The CDR3 protein is CASSLGGSAGGFRTDTQYF. CDR3 sequence (DNA): TGTGCTAGCAGCTTAGGCGGCAGCGCAGGGGGCTTTAGGACAGATACGCAGTATTTT. The full variable domain, completed using reference TRBV7-7 and TRBJ2-3, is GAGVSQSPRYKVTKRGQDVTLRCDPISSHATLYWYQQALGQGPEFLTYFNYEAQPDKSGLPSDRFSAERPEGSISTLTIQRTEQRDSAMYRCASSLGGSAGGFRTDTQYFGPGTRLTVL.

This clone was recorded once. The V and J genes are TRBV19 and TRBJ2-7; the match to TRBD1 covers 11 bases. The CDR3 is 15 amino acids. Unmatched junction bases numbered 6, after V lost 4 bases and J lost 4 bases. Germline V lookup: CDR1 LNHDA, CDR2 SQIVND (reference sequence). The CDR3 spells CASSNTGQGAYEQYF. The CDR3 DNA follows: TGTGCCAGTAGTAACACTGGACAGGGGGCTTACGAGCAGTACTTC.

This clone was observed a handful of times. The chain combines TRBV27 with TRBJ1-5; 7 nucleotides agree with TRBD1. V dropped 5 bases and J dropped 3; count of bases not matched to a gene: 7. Germline assignment: CDR1 MNHEY and CDR2 SMNVEV (reference sequence). This CDR3 comprises 15 residues. CDR3 coding DNA: TGTGCCAGCAGTATACCGGGACAGCACAATCAGCCCCAGCATTTT. This sequence encodes CASSIPGQHNQPQHF.

The rearrangement uses TRBV11-2 and TRBJ2-5, with TRBD1 as a possible D gene (5 bases). Germline lookup yields CDR1 SGHAT and CDR2 FQNNGV. Trimming cost V 0 bases and J 5 bases, with 16 bases left between them. This CDR3 has 16 residues. The CDR3 DNA follows: TGTGCCAGCAGCTTAGAGGGTCAGGGTATGGGGGAGACCCAGTACTTC. Translated, it gives CASSLEGQGMGETQYF.

This chain joins TRBV5-4 and TRBJ2-7; 13 bases match TRBD2. The CDR3 is 17 amino acids. The trim removed 1 base at V and 5 bases at J, leaving 9 bases unmatched. The germline CDR1 and CDR2 sequences are SGHNT and YYREEE (reference sequence). CDR3 coding DNA: TGTGCCAGCAGCTTGTCACCCCGGGGACTAGCGGGGAACGAGCAGTACTTC. It codes for CASSLSPRGLAGNEQYF.

This clone has only one observation. This chain uses TRBV18 with TRBJ1-1, with D maybe TRBD1 (6 bases). CDR3 length equals 15 residues. Germline lookup yields CDR1 KGHSH and CDR2 LQKENI. Trimming took 0 bases from V and 4 from J, leaving 12 bases between them. CDR3 nucleotide sequence: TGTGCCAGCTCACCACCCCGGGGGGGCGGCACTGAAGCTTTCTTT. This codes for CASSPPRGGGTEAFF.

Concerning this clone: An end of the junction differs from the germline gene, which may be a read error. The chain is built from TRBV27 and TRBJ1-6; D remains unclear. Looked up from germline, CDR1 is MNHEY and CDR2 is SMNVEV (reference sequence). CDR3 length: 17 amino acids. DNA of the CDR3: TGTGCCAGCAGTTTACAAGCCCTGACATCTTATAATTCACTCCTCCACTTT. Translating gives CASSLQALTSYNSLLHF.

The rearrangement links TRBV20-1 to TRBJ2-1, with 7 bases identical to TRBD1. This CDR3 contains 11 residues. Germline CDR1 reads DFQATT; CDR2 reads SNEGSKA (reference sequence). The V segment lost 5 bases and the J segment 9 bases; nucleotides outside the gene matches: 4. Here the CDR3 reads CSALQGREQFF. The CDR3 region has the DNA TGCAGTGCTCTACAGGGGCGTGAGCAGTTCTTC.

This chain connects TRBV6-2 or TRBV6-3 to TRBJ2-5; 8 bases agree with TRBD1. V lost 4 bases, J lost 1 base, and 5 bases stayed unmatched. CDR1 MNHEY and CDR2 SVGEGT come from the germline V gene. The CDR3 runs to 15 residues. The CDR3 sequence: CASSSRTGLQETQYF. The CDR3 nucleotides read TGTGCCAGCAGTTCTAGGACAGGGCTCCAAGAGACCCAGTACTTC.

The count of this clone is one. This chain links TRBV7-2 with TRBJ2-3; TRBD2 agrees at 9 bases. The CDR3 length is 15 residues. Trimming took 1 base from V and 9 from J; bases not matched to a gene: 8. Germline loops: CDR1 SGHTA, CDR2 FQGNSA. The CDR3: CASSLGGGAGGTQYF. The CDR3 DNA reads TGTGCCAGCAGCTTAGGCGGGGGGGCCGGTGGGACGCAGTATTTT.

This chain links TRBV30 with TRBJ1-2; no clear D gene. The CDR3 totals 13 residues. Per the germline V gene, CDR1 is GTSNPN and CDR2 is SVGIG (reference sequence). Trimming shortened V by 6 bases and J by 1 base, and 12 bases separated the two germline ends. The CDR3 DNA is TGTGCCTGCCCCCCCAGGAATAACTATGGCTACACCTTC. It encodes CACPPRNNYGYTF.

The chain combines TRBV12-3 or TRBV12-4 with TRBJ1-2, with 7 positions matching TRBD1. J gave up 6 bases and V 3 bases, and 4 bases lay outside the gene matches. The CDR3 spans 13 residues. CDR3 bases: TGTGCCAGCAGTTTTTCAGGGGGAAATGGCTACACCTTC. This gives the protein CASSFSGGNGYTF.

This clone has only one observation. The gene calls are TRBV3-1 (or the pseudogene TRBV3-2) and TRBJ1-1; D uncertain. Trimming shortened V by 0 bases and J by 0 bases, and 8 bases separated the two germline ends. Per germline, CDR1 LGHDT and CDR2 YNNKEL (reference sequence). CDR3 length equals 15 residues. In DNA, the CDR3 is TGTGCCAGCAGCCAAGAGAGAGGAATGAACACTGAAGCTTTCTTT. This sequence encodes CASSQERGMNTEAFF.

This chain uses TRBV2 with TRBJ2-3; D ambiguous. Germline CDR1 reads SNHLY; CDR2 reads FYNNEI. The CDR3 contains 14 residues. Trimming took 6 bases from V and 0 from J, leaving 10 bases between them. CDR3 sequence reads: CASSLSSSTDTQYF. In nucleotides, the CDR3 is TGTGCCAGCAGCCTCAGTTCTAGCACAGATACGCAGTATTTT.

The V call is TRBV7-9, the J call TRBJ2-7, with 7 positions matching TRBD1. V gave up 2 bases and J gave up 3 bases; unmatched junction bases: 10. Germline CDR1 reads SEHNR; CDR2 reads FQNEAQ (reference sequence). The CDR3 contains 16 residues. CDR3 DNA: TGTGCCAGCAGCTTAACAGAGGGTCAGGGGGTCTACGAGCAGTACTTC. It is translated as CASSLTEGQGVYEQYF.

Concerning this clone: One end of the junction fails to match germline, which may point to a read error. J is TRBJ2-1 and V is TRBV30, with D perhaps matching TRBD1 (6 bases). The germline V gene encodes CDR1 GTSNPN and CDR2 SVGIG (reference sequence). The CDR3 loop spans 12 amino acids. The CDR3 nucleotides are TGTGCCTGGAGTGTCCCAACAGGGCCTGGGATCTTC. This sequence encodes CAWSVPTGPGIF. Full variable domain (rest looked up from reference TRBV30 and TRBJ2-1): SQTIHQWPATLVQPVGSPLSLECTVEGTSNPNLYWYRQAAGRGLQLLFYSVGIGQISSEVPQNLSASRPQDRQFILSSKKLLLSDSGFYLCAWSVPTGPGIFGPGTRLTVL.

The rearrangement joins TRBV24-1 to TRBJ2-3; D ambiguous. The germline CDR1 and CDR2 sequences are KGHDR and SFDVKD. The CDR3 contains 13 residues. The V end was cut by 5 bases, the J end by 4 bases, with 9 bases between. CDR3 nucleotide sequence: TGTGCCACCAGTGGTGGGCAGGCAGATACGCAGTATTTT. This encodes CATSGGQADTQYF.

The V and J genes are TRBV7-6 and TRBJ1-5; 8 positions agree with TRBD1. Germline V lookup: CDR1 SGHVS, CDR2 FNYEAQ. Trimming removed 3 bases from V and 6 bases from J; junction bases left unmatched: 4. This CDR3 contains 14 residues. CDR3 residues: CASSFNTGGQPQHF. The CDR3 nucleotides are TGTGCCAGCAGCTTTAACACAGGGGGTCAGCCCCAGCATTTT. The full variable domain, with the rest looked up from reference TRBV7-6 and TRBJ1-5, is GAGVSQSPRYKVTKRGQDVALRCDPISGHVSLYWYRQALGQGPEFLTYFNYEAQQDKSGLPNDRFSAERPEGSISTLTIQRTEQRDSAMYRCASSFNTGGQPQHFGDGTRLSIL.

The genes are TRBV13 and TRBJ2-5; no reliable D call. V was pared by 5 bases and J by 0 bases, with 10 bases between. This CDR3 comprises 14 residues. Per germline, CDR1 PRHDT and CDR2 FYEKMQ (reference sequence). CDR3 region: CASSLLTHQETQYF. The DNA for the CDR3 is TGTGCCAGCAGCCTCCTAACGCACCAAGAGACCCAGTACTTC.

This clone was seen a few times. The V gene is TRBV4-1, the J gene TRBJ1-6, with D unclear. The CDR3 covers 13 residues. V was cut by 2 bases and J by 6 bases, with 5 bases left in between. Germline V gene lookup returns CDR1 MGHRA and CDR2 YSYEKL. CDR3 protein: CASSQLPNSPLHF. The CDR3 bases are TGCGCCAGCAGCCAACTCCCTAATTCACCCCTCCACTTT.

The chain links TRBV5-1 to TRBJ2-7; 9 bases match TRBD1. The CDR3 is made up of 14 amino acids. V lost 7 bases to trimming and J lost 5 bases; unmatched junction nucleotides: 10. From germline, CDR1 is SGHRS and CDR2 YFSETQ. CDR3: CASYPGQGNHEQYF. Here the CDR3 DNA reads TGCGCCAGCTATCCGGGACAGGGAAACCACGAGCAGTACTTC.

The chain couples TRBV7-2 to TRBJ1-2, with a weak D call TRBD1 (6 bases). The CDR3 runs to 12 residues. Germline CDR1 is SGHTA and CDR2 is FQGNSA. Trimming pared 2 bases from V and 5 bases from J, leaving 6 bases between. The CDR3 bases are TGTGCCAGCAGCTTAACAGGGTATGGCTACACCTTC. As protein: CASSLTGYGYTF. Full variable domain (remainder filled in from reference TRBV7-2 and TRBJ1-2): GAGVSQSPSNKVTEKGKDVELRCDPISGHTALYWYRQSLGQGLEFLIYFQGNSAPDKSGLPSDRFSAERTGGSVSTLTIQRTQQEDSAVYLCASSLTGYGYTFGSGTRLTVV.

This chain links TRBV30 with TRBJ1-2; D uncertain. Deletions cut 2 bases from V and 8 bases from J, with 9 bases between. Germline assignment: CDR1 GTSNPN and CDR2 SVGIG (reference sequence). The CDR3 has 11 residues. CDR3 sequence (DNA): TGTGCCTGGAGTCCATCTGGCGGCTACACCTTC. Translation gives CAWSPSGGYTF.

This clone showed up just once. V gene TRBV27 combines with J gene TRBJ2-3; TRBD2 matches 11 bases. The V gene end was trimmed by 5 bases and the J gene end by 4 bases; junction bases not matched to a gene: 11. Germline CDR1 and CDR2: MNHEY and SMNVEV (reference sequence). The CDR3 covers 17 residues. In DNA, the CDR3 is TGTGCCAGCAGTACGGGACTTAGCGGGGGGGTGGCAGATACGCAGTATTTT. Protein product: CASSTGLSGGVADTQYF.

The chain links TRBV2 to TRBJ1-4; D is possibly TRBD1 (5 bases). The CDR3 sequence is 13 residues long. Germline assignment: CDR1 SNHLY and CDR2 FYNNEI. The V end was cut by 7 bases, the J end by 8 bases, with 14 bases between. CDR3 region: CASNGAQREKLFF. The CDR3 DNA follows: TGTGCCAGCAATGGGGCCCAACGGGAAAAACTGTTTTTT. Drawing the rest from reference TRBV2 and TRBJ1-4, the complete variable domain is EPEVTQTPSHQVTQMGQEVILRCVPISNHLYFYWYRQILGQKVEFLVSFYNNEISEKSEIFDDQFSVERPDGSNFTLKIRSTKLEDSAMYFCASNGAQREKLFFGSGTQLSVL.

The chain recombines TRBV21-1 with TRBJ1-2. TRBV21-1 is an annotated pseudogene. The CDR3 is 12 amino acids. Here the CDR3 DNA reads TGTGCCAGCAGCAACAGGGAGGGGGGCTACACCTTC. Translating gives CASSNREGGYTF.

The gene calls are TRBV4-3 and TRBJ2-2; TRBD1 matches 7 bases. The CDR3 has 14 amino acids. The V gene's germline CDR1 is LGHNA and CDR2 YSLEER. Trimming took 3 bases from V and 5 from J; bases not matched to a gene: 3. The CDR3 DNA follows: TGCGCCAGCAGCCAGGGACAGTTGACCGGGGAGCTGTTTTTT. This codes for CASSQGQLTGELFF.

This chain connects TRBV6-5 to TRBJ2-5; D is unresolved. Germline CDR1 is MNHEY and CDR2 is SVGAGI. CDR3 length: 14 residues. Trimming left V 3 bases short and J 4 bases short, with 12 bases between. CDR3 residues: CASSYGRRRETQYF. The CDR3, as DNA: TGTGCCAGCAGTTATGGCAGGCGTAGAGAGACCCAGTACTTC.

The chain recombines TRBV7-2 with TRBJ2-3; D might be TRBD1 (5 bases). Germline V gene data show CDR1 as SGHTA and CDR2 as FQGNSA. Trimming cost V 4 bases and J 1 base, with 18 bases left between them. This CDR3 comprises 17 residues. The DNA of the CDR3 is TGTGCCAGCAGCTACAGGAGCAGAAGGTCTGGCACAGATACGCAGTATTTT. Its protein is CASSYRSRRSGTDTQYF. The full variable domain, rest sourced from reference TRBV7-2 and TRBJ2-3, is GAGVSQSPSNKVTEKGKDVELRCDPISGHTALYWYRQSLGQGLEFLIYFQGNSAPDKSGLPSDRFSAERTGGSVSTLTIQRTQQEDSAVYLCASSYRSRRSGTDTQYFGPGTRLTVL.